This record concerns one T cell receptor beta chain sequence. This CDR3 region has 12 residues. V was cut by 2 bases and J by 4 bases, with 6 bases left in between. Germline loops: CDR1 GTSNPN, CDR2 SVGIG (reference sequence). This sample stems from a study of T cell responses to AZD1222 COVID-19 vaccine. Overall study: Both about-4-week and about-12-week second-dose recipients were combined.

The repertoire was sequenced with immunoSEQ multiplex PCR; TCRdb's copy has only in-frame clones and lacks some. The profile shows over 150,000 clones, approximately 90% of them singletons. V is TRBV30 and J is TRBJ2-1; D remains unclear. The receptor comes from an adult in good health. The sample consisted of peripheral blood, taken on day 0 of AZD1222 vaccination. The CDR3 DNA follows: TGTGCCTGGAGTCGCAAATACAATGAGCAGTTCTTC. This translates into CAWSRKYNEQFF.